Below are 11 T cell receptor beta chains sequenced from a single sample in a study of breast tumors, draining lymph nodes, adjacent tissues. TCRdb re-called the multiplex PCR reads through MiXCR, storing one row per CDR3 protein. The data contain 150,000 to 200,000 distinct CDR3 sequences, 33% of them seen just once; the ten biggest clones take up over 3.5%. Axillary draining lymph nodes of breast cancer patients supplied the node samples. Sequencing used axillary lymph node tissue. All receptors come from a female donor with breast cancer. Some clones in this sample may be carry-over from other donors' samples.

The chain carries TRBV28 and TRBJ1-5; TRBD1 might be the D (5 bases). V lost 6 bases to trimming and J lost 4 bases, with 16 bases between them. This CDR3 has 15 amino acids. Germline CDR1 MDHEN, CDR2 SYDVKM. The CDR3 nucleotides are TGTGCCAGCAGCCCCGGGGGACCGACGAATCAGCCCCAGCATTTT. Protein: CASSPGGPTNQPQHF.

Worth noting for this clonotype: Just one base apart from a much larger clone, this may be a read error. The V and J genes are TRBV9 and TRBJ2-1, with 8 bases identical to TRBD2. With 0 bases clipped from V and 9 bases from J, the junction kept 14 bases outside the gene matches. This CDR3 has 17 residues. Germline V gene lookup returns CDR1 SGDLS and CDR2 YYNGEE. The CDR3 nucleotides read TGTGCCAGCAGCGTAGGAGTCGGTCTAGCGGGCAACACTGAGCAGTTCTTC. It is translated as CASSVGVGLAGNTEQFF.

This clonotype was recorded at least ten times. The germline gene is not matched at one end of the junction; a read error may be the cause. This chain joins TRBV7-7 and TRBJ2-5; D is possibly TRBD2 (5 bases). Germline-derived CDR1 and CDR2 are SSHAT and FNYEAQ (reference sequence). CDR3 length: 14 amino acids. The CDR3 DNA reads as TGTGCTAGCAGCTTAAGGCTGGGCGGGGAGACCCAGTACTTC. This sequence encodes CASSLRLGGETQYF.

This clonotype showed up many times. V gene TRBV18 combines with J gene TRBJ2-5; D is unclear. Germline V lookup: CDR1 KGHSH, CDR2 LQKENI. The V end was cut by 0 bases, the J end by 2 bases, with 7 bases between. The CDR3 loop spans 14 amino acids. Here the CDR3 DNA reads TGTGCCAGCTCACCACCGTCCCATCAAGAGACCCAGTACTTC. Its protein is CASSPPSHQETQYF.

About this clonotype itself: This could be a read error, since a much larger clone is one nucleotide away. This chain links TRBV20-1 with TRBJ2-1, with TRBD2 identical over 12 bases. Looked up from germline, CDR1 is DFQATT and CDR2 is SNEGSKA (reference sequence). This CDR3 comprises 14 residues. The junction had 8 bases not matched to a gene; V was cut back by 5 bases and J by 9 bases. The CDR3 spells CSAHTSGRNTEQFF. DNA of the CDR3: TGCAGTGCTCATACTAGCGGGAGGAATACTGAGCAGTTCTTC.

Many counts were recorded for this clonotype. The rearrangement links TRBV5-8 to TRBJ2-2, with 11 bases fitting TRBD1. V gave up 0 bases and J gave up 4 bases; unmatched junction bases: 2. The CDR3 runs 16 residues. CDR1 and CDR2 from the germline V gene are SGHTS and YDEGEE. In DNA form, the CDR3 reads TGTGCCAGCAGCTTGGGGACAGGGGGCGGCACCGGGGAGCTGTTTTTT. This codes for CASSLGTGGGTGELFF.

The sample holds many counts of this clonotype. The chain is built from TRBV9 and TRBJ2-1, with no clear D. This CDR3 contains 14 residues. Trimming pared 3 bases from V and 8 bases from J, leaving 15 bases between. The germline V gene encodes CDR1 SGDLS and CDR2 YYNGEE. Written as DNA, the CDR3 is TGTGCCAGCAGCGGGGTATTGGGGTTCCATGAGCAGTTCTTC. Translating gives CASSGVLGFHEQFF.

Remarks on this clonotype: This may come from a read error, since a much larger clone is one base off. The CDR3 sequence is CASSPARGGYYEQYF. The CDR3 DNA is TGTGCCAGCAGCCCCGCACGGGGAGGGTACTACGAGCAGTACTTC. The chain links TRBV5-1 to TRBJ2-7; TRBD2 agrees at 7 bases. CDR3 length equals 15 residues. The germline CDR1 and CDR2 sequences are SGHRS and YFSETQ.

The chain recombines TRBV18 with TRBJ2-6; D is perhaps TRBD1 (5 bases). CDR1 is KGHSH and CDR2 is LQKENI in the germline V gene. The CDR3 length is 14 residues. Between the trimmed V and J ends, which lost 4 bases and 4 bases, there was a span of 8 bases. The CDR3 DNA reads TGTGCCAGCTCACTGACAGAAGGGGCCAACGTCCTGACTTTC. Its protein product is CASSLTEGANVLTF.

This clonotype was observed many times. The chain has TRBV7-9 and TRBJ1-6; tentatively, D is TRBD1 (5 bases). The germline gives CDR1 SEHNR, CDR2 FQNEAQ (reference sequence). Trimming stripped 0 bases from V and 9 bases from J, with 21 bases between. The CDR3 contains 18 residues. CDR3: CASSLAGGAGGGGSPLHF. DNA for the CDR3: TGTGCCAGCAGCTTAGCCGGTGGGGCCGGCGGGGGAGGTTCACCCCTCCACTTT.

At least ten counts were recorded for this clonotype. The chain joins TRBV11-3 to TRBJ2-7; weak D call: TRBD1 (6 bases). The V gene lost 2 bases and the J gene lost 4 bases, with 18 bases spanning the gap. The CDR3 extends over 16 amino acids. Germline loops: CDR1 SGHNT, CDR2 YENEEA. As DNA, the CDR3 is TGTGCCAGCAGCTTAAAAGGTACAGGGAGTCTTTACGAGCAGTACTTC. Translated: CASSLKGTGSLYEQYF.